These 4 T cell receptor beta chains were sequenced from one sample in a study of PD-1 blockade in mismatch repair-deficient tumors. This table comes from immunoSEQ multiplex PCR, and its TCRdb copy is limited to in-frame clones, with some not included. The profile covers some 4,000 clones, with under 80% appearing a single time and nearly 7.5% taken by the ten largest. Time point noted: archival surgical resection tumor tissue. Here the sequenced sample was primary tumor tissue, taken from a patient treated with pembrolizumab. These receptors all stem from an adult with mismatch repair-deficient cancer.

This chain uses TRBV6-5 with TRBJ2-7, with TRBD2 as a possible D gene (5 bases). The V gene's germline CDR1 is MNHEY and CDR2 SVGAGI. CDR3 length equals 15 residues. V was pared by 5 bases and J by 6 bases, with 20 bases between. The CDR3 coding sequence is TGTGCCAGCAGTCGTCGGGGTGGAAGATTTGGCGAGCAGTACTTC. This sequence encodes CASSRRGGRFGEQYF.

The gene calls are TRBV6-5 and TRBJ2-7; 8 bases map to TRBD2. J was trimmed by 0 bases and V by 5 bases; bases with no gene match: 6. Germline V gene data show CDR1 as MNHEY and CDR2 as SVGAGI. The CDR3 loop spans 15 amino acids. The CDR3 loop is CASSKREPSSYEQYF. The CDR3 nucleotides read TGTGCCAGCAGTAAGCGGGAGCCTTCCTCCTACGAGCAGTACTTC.

This clone has just a few counts. The V and J genes are TRBV19 and TRBJ1-1, with D possibly TRBD1 on 5 matching bases. The V and J ends lost 6 bases and 7 bases respectively, with 18 bases between them. Germline CDR1 reads LNHDA; CDR2 reads SQIVND (reference sequence). The CDR3 is 14 amino acids. In DNA, the CDR3 is TGTGCCAGTAGACTAGGGAACTGGGGGGGTGAAGCTTTCTTT. Its protein is CASRLGNWGGEAFF.

This chain links TRBV7-6 with TRBJ2-2; TRBD2 aligns across 7 bases. With V trimmed by 2 bases and J by 7 bases, 4 bases remained unmatched. Germline-derived CDR1 and CDR2 are SGHVS and FNYEAQ. CDR3 length equals 14 residues. The chain's CDR3 is CASSLSGGHGELFF. The CDR3, as DNA: TGTGCCAGCAGCTTATCGGGAGGTCACGGGGAGCTGTTTTTT.